Many counts were recorded for the clone carrying this TCR beta chain. Looked up from germline, CDR1 is MDHEN and CDR2 is SYDVKM. V was pared by 6 bases and J by 3 bases, with 11 bases of the junction left unmatched. This CDR3 is built from 16 residues. These data originate in a study of glioma-infiltrating T cells. The iRepertoire nested amplicon-rescue multiplex PCR amplified TCR alpha and beta CDR3s from RNA. Each CDR3 protein is one row after TCRdb ran MiXCR on the multiplex PCR reads. The sample lists roughly 100,000 distinct CDR3 sequences; around 37% were seen once. The source of this sequence is a human donor with low-grade glioma or glioblastoma, undergoing nonglioma brain surgery, or in good health (not recorded which). The sample taken for sequencing was glioma tissue, nonneoplastic brain tissue, or PBMCs (not recorded which). This chain uses TRBV28 with TRBJ2-7; 10 bases map to TRBD1. CDR3 region: CASRMMGTGVYYEQYF. CDR3 sequence (DNA): TGTGCCAGCAGGATGATGGGGACAGGGGTTTACTACGAGCAGTACTTC.